The subject of this entry is one T cell receptor (beta chain). The antigen is not known. Matched for age and sex, the controls were healthy donors. Negative magnetic isolation gave CD8+ and CD4+ cells; FACS enriched CD8+ TEMRA. Looked up from germline, CDR1 is LNHDA and CDR2 is SQIVND (reference sequence). Trimming took off 3 bases at V and 9 bases at J, with 12 bases between the two ends. The CDR3 covers 13 residues. RNA amounts of 0.5 to 1 ug underwent reverse transcription with random hexamers. Multiplex immunoSEQ PCR targeted 54 Vbeta and 13 Jbeta TCR beta segments. From the immunoSEQ multiplex PCR reads, TCRdb called clonotypes with MiXCR, one entry per CDR3 protein. The table lists over 95,000 distinct CDR3 sequences, around 90% of them singletons. The sample belongs to a study of CD8 T cells in Susac syndrome. Broader study findings: The study acknowledged a relatively small number of individuals in its TCR sequencing and HLA analysis.

The gene calls are TRBV19 and TRBJ1-5; D gene uncertain. Sequencing input: CD4+ T cells from PBMCs. The TCR was taken from a human donor in good health. The CDR3 DNA sequence: TGTGCCAGTAGTATTCAGGAAAGTGGGCCCCAGCATTTT. It translates to CASSIQESGPQHF.